The T cell receptor (beta chain) under discussion was sequenced for a study of T cell responses to AZD1222 COVID-19 vaccine. Study conclusions and caveats: Spike-specific TCR breadth and depth were elevated following two AZD1222 doses.

The protocol was immunoSEQ multiplex PCR, while the TCRdb copy is restricted to in-frame clones and leaves out a portion. The sample includes 160,000 or so clones, 85% to 90% of them seen just once. A note on this clone: Its antigen is as yet unknown.

The CDR3 contains 17 residues. CDR1 and CDR2 (germline): LGHDT, YNNKEL (reference sequence). Trimming stripped 3 bases from V and 3 bases from J, with 21 bases between. Source: peripheral blood, taken 28 days after the second AZD1222 dose. This TCR was recovered from an adult who received the AZD1222 COVID-19 vaccine. This chain links TRBV3-1 (or the pseudogene TRBV3-2) with TRBJ2-7; D might be TRBD1 or TRBD2, each matching 6 bases. The CDR3 region has the DNA TGTGCCAGCAGCCAGAGGGACCTGGGGGGCCCCCTCTACGAGCAGTACTTC. Amino acids: CASSQRDLGGPLYEQYF.